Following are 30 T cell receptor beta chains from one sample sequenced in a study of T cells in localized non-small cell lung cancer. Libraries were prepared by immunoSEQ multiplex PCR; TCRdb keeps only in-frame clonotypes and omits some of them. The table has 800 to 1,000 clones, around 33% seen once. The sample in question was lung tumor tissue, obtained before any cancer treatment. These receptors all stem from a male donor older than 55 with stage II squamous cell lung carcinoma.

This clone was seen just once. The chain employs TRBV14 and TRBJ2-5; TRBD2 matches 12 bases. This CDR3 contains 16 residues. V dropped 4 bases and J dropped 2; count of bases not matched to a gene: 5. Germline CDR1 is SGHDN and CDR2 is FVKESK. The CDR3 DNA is TGTGCCAGCAGCCGTCGACTAGCGGGGGTACAAGAGACCCAGTACTTC. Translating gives CASSRRLAGVQETQYF.

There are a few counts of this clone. The CDR3 protein is CAWSVRQRNEKLFF. CDR3 sequence (DNA): TGTGCCTGGAGTGTACGGCAGCGAAATGAAAAACTGTTTTTT. The chain recombines TRBV30 with TRBJ1-4; no clear D. The CDR3 length is 14 residues. The V gene lost 0 bases and the J gene lost 5 bases, with 10 bases spanning the gap. Germline V gives CDR1 GTSNPN, CDR2 SVGIG (reference sequence).

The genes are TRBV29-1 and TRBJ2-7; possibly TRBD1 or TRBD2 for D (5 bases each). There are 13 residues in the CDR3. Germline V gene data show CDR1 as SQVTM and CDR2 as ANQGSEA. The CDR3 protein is CSVGAGPSYEQYF. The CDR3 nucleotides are TGCAGTGTCGGGGCAGGACCCTCTTACGAGCAGTACTTC.

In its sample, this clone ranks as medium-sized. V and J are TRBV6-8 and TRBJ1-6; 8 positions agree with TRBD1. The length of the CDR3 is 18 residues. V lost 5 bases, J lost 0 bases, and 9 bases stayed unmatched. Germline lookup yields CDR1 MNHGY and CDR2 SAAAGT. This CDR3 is CASSRSQGVSSYNSPLHF. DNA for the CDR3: TGTGCCAGCAGTCGATCACAGGGGGTTAGCTCCTATAATTCACCCCTCCACTTT.

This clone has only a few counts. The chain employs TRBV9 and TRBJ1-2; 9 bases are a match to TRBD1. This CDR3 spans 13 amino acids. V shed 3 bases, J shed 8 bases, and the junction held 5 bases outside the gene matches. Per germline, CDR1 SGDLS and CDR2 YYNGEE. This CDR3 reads CASSGTGAYGYTF. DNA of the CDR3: TGTGCCAGCAGCGGGACAGGGGCATACGGCTACACCTTC.

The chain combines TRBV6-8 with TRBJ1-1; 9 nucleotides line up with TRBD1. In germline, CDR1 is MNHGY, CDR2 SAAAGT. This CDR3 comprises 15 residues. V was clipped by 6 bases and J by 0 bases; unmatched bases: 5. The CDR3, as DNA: TGTGCCAGCAGCACAGGACAGGGGTTGAACACTGAAGCTTTCTTT. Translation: CASSTGQGLNTEAFF.

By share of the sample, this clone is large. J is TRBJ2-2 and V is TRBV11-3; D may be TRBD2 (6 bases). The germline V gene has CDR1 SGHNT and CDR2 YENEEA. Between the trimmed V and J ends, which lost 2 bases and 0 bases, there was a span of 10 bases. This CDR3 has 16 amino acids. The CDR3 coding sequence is TGTGCCAGCAGCTTATCAGCTAGCGCGAACACCGGGGAGCTGTTTTTT. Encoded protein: CASSLSASANTGELFF.

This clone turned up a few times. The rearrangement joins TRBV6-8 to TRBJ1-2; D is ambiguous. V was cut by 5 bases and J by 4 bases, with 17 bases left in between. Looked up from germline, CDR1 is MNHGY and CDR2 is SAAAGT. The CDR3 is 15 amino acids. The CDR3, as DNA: TGTGCCAGCAGTCCCTCTACCGGGGTTCCCTATGGCTACACCTTC. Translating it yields CASSPSTGVPYGYTF.

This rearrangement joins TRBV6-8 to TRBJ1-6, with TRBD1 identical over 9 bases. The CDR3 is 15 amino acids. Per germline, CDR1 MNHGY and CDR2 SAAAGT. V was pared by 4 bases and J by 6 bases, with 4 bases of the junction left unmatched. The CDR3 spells CASSSPGQGNSPLHF. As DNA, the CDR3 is TGTGCCAGCAGTTCACCGGGACAGGGTAATTCACCCCTCCACTTT.

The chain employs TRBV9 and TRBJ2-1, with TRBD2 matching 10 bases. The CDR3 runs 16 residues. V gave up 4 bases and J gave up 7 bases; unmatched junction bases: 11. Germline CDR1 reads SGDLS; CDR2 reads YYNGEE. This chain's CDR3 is CASSPTPGLATNEQFF. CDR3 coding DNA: TGTGCCAGCAGCCCAACACCGGGACTAGCGACGAATGAGCAGTTCTTC.

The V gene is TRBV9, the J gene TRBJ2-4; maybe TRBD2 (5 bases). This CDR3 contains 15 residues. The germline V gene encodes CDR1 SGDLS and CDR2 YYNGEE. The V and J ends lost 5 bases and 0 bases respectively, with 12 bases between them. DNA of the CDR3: TGTGCCAGCAGTGGAGGCACCCTAGCCAAAAACATTCAGTACTTC. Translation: CASSGGTLAKNIQYF.

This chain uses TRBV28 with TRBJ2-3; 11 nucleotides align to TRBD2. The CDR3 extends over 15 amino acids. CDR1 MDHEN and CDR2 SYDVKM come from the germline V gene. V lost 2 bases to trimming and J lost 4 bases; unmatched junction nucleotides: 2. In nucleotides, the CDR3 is TGTGCCAGCAGTTTAATAGCGGGAGGGTCAGATACGCAGTATTTT. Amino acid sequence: CASSLIAGGSDTQYF.

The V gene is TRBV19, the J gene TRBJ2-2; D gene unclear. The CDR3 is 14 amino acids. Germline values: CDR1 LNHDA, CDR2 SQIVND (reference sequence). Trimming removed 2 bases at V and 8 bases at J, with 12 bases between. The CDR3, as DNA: TGTGCCAGTAGTATAAAAAGTGCGGTAGGGGAGCTGTTTTTT. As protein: CASSIKSAVGELFF.

The CDR3 spells CASVFVNTGELFF. The CDR3, as DNA: TGTGCCAGCGTCTTCGTGAACACCGGGGAGCTGTTTTTT. The V and J genes are TRBV28 and TRBJ2-2; D gene uncertain. The ends were cut back, 8 bases at V and 1 base at J, with 8 bases in the middle. The CDR3 extends over 13 amino acids. Germline CDR1 MDHEN, CDR2 SYDVKM.

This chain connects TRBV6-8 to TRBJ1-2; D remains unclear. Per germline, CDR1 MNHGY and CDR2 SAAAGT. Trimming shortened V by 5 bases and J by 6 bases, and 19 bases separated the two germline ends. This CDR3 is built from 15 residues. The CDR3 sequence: CASSDTPQAINGYTF. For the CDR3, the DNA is TGTGCCAGCAGTGACACGCCTCAGGCGATAAATGGCTACACCTTC.

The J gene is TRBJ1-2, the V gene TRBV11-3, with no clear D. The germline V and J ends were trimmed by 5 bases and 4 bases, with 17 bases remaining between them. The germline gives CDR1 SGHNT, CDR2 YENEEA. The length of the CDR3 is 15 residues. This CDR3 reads CASSAAVPLFYGYTF. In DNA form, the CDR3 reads TGTGCCAGCAGCGCCGCTGTGCCTCTCTTCTATGGCTACACCTTC.

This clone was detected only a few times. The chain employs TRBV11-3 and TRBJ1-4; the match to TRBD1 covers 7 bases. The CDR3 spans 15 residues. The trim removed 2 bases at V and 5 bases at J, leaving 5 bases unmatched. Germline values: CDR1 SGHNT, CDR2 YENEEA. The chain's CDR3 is CASSLFGTENEKLFF. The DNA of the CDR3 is TGTGCCAGCAGCTTATTTGGGACAGAAAATGAAAAACTGTTTTTT.

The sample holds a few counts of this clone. The CDR3 DNA reads TGTGCCAGCAGCGTGGAGGGCTCCGGGGAGCTGTTTTTT. It translates to CASSVEGSGELFF. This chain connects TRBV9 to TRBJ2-2, with D perhaps matching TRBD2 (6 bases). With 2 bases removed from V and 6 bases from J, the gap between germline ends came to 8 bases. CDR3 length: 13 amino acids. From germline, CDR1 is SGDLS and CDR2 YYNGEE.

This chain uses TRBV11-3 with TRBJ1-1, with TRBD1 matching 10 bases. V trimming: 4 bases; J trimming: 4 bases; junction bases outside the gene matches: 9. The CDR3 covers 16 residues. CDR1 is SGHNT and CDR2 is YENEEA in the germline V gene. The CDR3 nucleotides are TGTGCCAGCAGCTCCCGTCGGACAGGGGGAAGCACTGAAGCTTTCTTT. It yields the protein CASSSRRTGGSTEAFF. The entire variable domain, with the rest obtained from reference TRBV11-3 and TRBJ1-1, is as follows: EAGVVQSPRYKIIEKKQPVAFWCNPISGHNTLYWYLQNLGQGPELLIRYENEEAVDDSQLPKDRFSAERLKGVDSTLKIQPAELGDSAVYLCASSSRRTGGSTEAFFGQGTRLTVV.

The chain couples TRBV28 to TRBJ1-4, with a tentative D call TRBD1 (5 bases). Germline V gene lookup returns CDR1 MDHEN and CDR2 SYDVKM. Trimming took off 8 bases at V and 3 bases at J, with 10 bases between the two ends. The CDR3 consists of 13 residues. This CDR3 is CASLQGANEKLFF. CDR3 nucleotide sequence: TGTGCCAGCCTTCAGGGAGCTAATGAAAAACTGTTTTTT.

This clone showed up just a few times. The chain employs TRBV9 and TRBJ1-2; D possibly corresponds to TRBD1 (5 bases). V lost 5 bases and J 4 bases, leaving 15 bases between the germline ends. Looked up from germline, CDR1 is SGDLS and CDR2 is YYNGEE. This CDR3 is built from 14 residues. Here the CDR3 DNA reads TGTGCCAGCAGTGAAAGGGGACGGCCCTATGGCTACACCTTC. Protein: CASSERGRPYGYTF.

CDR3 coding DNA: TGTGCCAGCAGTGAATATAGGGCAGGGAATGGCTACACCTTC. Amino acids: CASSEYRAGNGYTF. J is TRBJ1-2 and V is TRBV25-1; D possibly corresponds to TRBD1 (5 bases). This CDR3 spans 14 amino acids. Trimming removed 0 bases from V and 6 bases from J, with 11 bases in between. From germline, CDR1 is MGHDK and CDR2 SYGVNS.

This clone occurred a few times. The CDR3, as DNA: TGTGCCAGTAAAACGGACTATAACTATGGCTACACCTTC. It yields the protein CASKTDYNYGYTF. This chain uses TRBV19 with TRBJ1-2; D gene unclear. Trimming took 7 bases from V and 1 from J, leaving 10 bases between them. CDR1 is LNHDA, CDR2 SQIVND, per germline (reference sequence). The CDR3 totals 13 residues.

CDR3 residues: CASSDPGSNTEAFF. CDR3 DNA sequence: TGCGCCAGCAGTGACCCGGGCTCAAACACTGAAGCTTTCTTT. V gene TRBV10-1 combines with J gene TRBJ1-1, with D unresolved. Germline V gene sequence: CDR1 WNHNN, CDR2 SYGVQD (reference sequence). The germline V and J ends were trimmed by 3 bases and 2 bases, with 10 bases remaining between them. The CDR3 consists of 14 residues.

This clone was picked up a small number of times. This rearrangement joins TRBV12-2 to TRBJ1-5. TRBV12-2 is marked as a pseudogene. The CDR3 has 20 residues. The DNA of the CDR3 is TGTGCAAGTCGCCTACCAACACTCCGGGACTTCATCTGCCCCAATCAGCCCCAGCATTTT. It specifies CASRLPTLRDFICPNQPQHF.

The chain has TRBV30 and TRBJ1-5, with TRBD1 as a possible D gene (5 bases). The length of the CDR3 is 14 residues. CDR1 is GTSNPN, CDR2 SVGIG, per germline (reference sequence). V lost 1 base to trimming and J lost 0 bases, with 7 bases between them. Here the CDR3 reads CAWSARDSNQPQHF. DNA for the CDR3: TGTGCCTGGAGTGCCAGGGATAGCAATCAGCCCCAGCATTTT.

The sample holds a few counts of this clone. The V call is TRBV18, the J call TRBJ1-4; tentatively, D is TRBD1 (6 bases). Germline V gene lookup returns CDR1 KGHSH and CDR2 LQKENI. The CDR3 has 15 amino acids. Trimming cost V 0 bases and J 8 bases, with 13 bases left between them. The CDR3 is CASSPPGQPREKLFF. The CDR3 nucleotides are TGTGCCAGCTCACCACCCGGACAGCCCCGGGAAAAACTGTTTTTT. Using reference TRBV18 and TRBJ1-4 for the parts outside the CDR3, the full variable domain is NAGVMQNPRHLVRRRGQEARLRCSPMKGHSHVYWYRQLPEEGLKFMVYLQKENIIDESGMPKERFSAEFPKEGPSILRIQQVVRGDSAAYFCASSPPGQPREKLFFGSGTQLSVL.

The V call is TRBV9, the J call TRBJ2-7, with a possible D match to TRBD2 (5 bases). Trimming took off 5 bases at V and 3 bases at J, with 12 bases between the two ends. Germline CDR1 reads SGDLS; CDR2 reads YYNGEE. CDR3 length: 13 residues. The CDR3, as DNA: TGTGCCAGCAGTCGGGGAAGCGGCTACGAGCAGTACTTC. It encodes CASSRGSGYEQYF.

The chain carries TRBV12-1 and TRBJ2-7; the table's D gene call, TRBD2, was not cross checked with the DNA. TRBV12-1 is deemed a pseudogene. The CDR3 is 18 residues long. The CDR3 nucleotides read TGTGCCAGCAGTCCTAGCCCTACCCCACGGGGGGCGACCTACGAGCAGTACTTC. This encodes CASSPSPTPRGATYEQYF.

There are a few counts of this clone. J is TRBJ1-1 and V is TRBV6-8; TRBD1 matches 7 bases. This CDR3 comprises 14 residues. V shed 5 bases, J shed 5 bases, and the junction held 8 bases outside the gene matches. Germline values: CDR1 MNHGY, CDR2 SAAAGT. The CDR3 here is CASSPIRGGTEAFF. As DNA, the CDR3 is TGTGCCAGCAGTCCAATCAGGGGGGGTACTGAAGCTTTCTTT.